These 18 T cell receptor beta chains came from one sample sequenced in a study of blood T cell repertoires in COVID-19. Sequenced by immunoSEQ multiplex PCR; TCRdb stores in-frame clones only, minus some. The sample has approximately 230,000 clones; around 90% are singletons. Sequenced: PBMCs or T cells enriched from blood (not recorded which). These receptors came from a woman aged 25 to 39 with acute COVID-19.

This clone was detected a few times. This chain uses TRBV7-9 with TRBJ1-5; 9 bases agree with TRBD1. This CDR3 region has 16 residues. From germline, CDR1 is SEHNR and CDR2 FQNEAQ (reference sequence). The V gene end was trimmed by 4 bases and the J gene end by 6 bases; junction bases not matched to a gene: 10. The CDR3, as DNA: TGTGCCAGCAGCTCAACGGCCCAGGACAGGGGTCAGCCCCAGCATTTT. This encodes CASSSTAQDRGQPQHF.

This clone was picked up one time. The chain is built from TRBV15 and TRBJ1-6, with 10 bases matching TRBD1. The J segment lost 9 bases and the V segment lost 3 bases, leaving 2 bases of the junction unmatched. The CDR3 is 14 amino acids. In germline, CDR1 is LNHNV, CDR2 YYDKDF (reference sequence). Here the CDR3 DNA reads TGTGCCACCAGCAGGGGGGACAGGGGTTCACCCCTCCACTTT. Translated: CATSRGDRGSPLHF.

The chain carries TRBV5-4 and TRBJ2-3; a possible D gene is TRBD2 (6 bases). The germline V and J ends were trimmed by 4 bases and 0 bases, with 12 bases remaining between them. The length of the CDR3 is 15 residues. CDR1 and CDR2 (germline): SGHNT, YYREEE (reference sequence). In DNA form, the CDR3 reads TGTGCCAGCAGCAACGGTGGGGGGAGCACAGATACGCAGTATTTT. It is translated as CASSNGGGSTDTQYF.

This chain uses TRBV2 with TRBJ2-1; D not certain. Germline-derived CDR1 and CDR2 are SNHLY and FYNNEI. This CDR3 has 14 residues. Trimming removed 4 bases from V and 2 bases from J, with 9 bases in between. The CDR3 nucleotides read TGTGCCAGCAGTGTAAGGCAGGCCTACAATGAGCAGTTCTTC. This sequence encodes CASSVRQAYNEQFF.

V and J are TRBV7-6 and TRBJ1-1, with 9 bases identical to TRBD1. The J segment lost 4 bases and the V segment lost 5 bases, leaving 17 bases of the junction unmatched. The CDR3 covers 18 residues. Germline V lookup: CDR1 SGHVS, CDR2 FNYEAQ. In nucleotides, the CDR3 is TGTGCCAGCAGCCCACGACCGGACAGGGGAAACATTGGCACTGAAGCTTTCTTT. Encoded protein: CASSPRPDRGNIGTEAFF.

The chain combines TRBV28 with TRBJ1-2; D call uncertain. CDR3 length equals 13 residues. Germline CDR1 and CDR2: MDHEN and SYDVKM. The germline V and J ends were trimmed by 4 bases and 2 bases, with 8 bases remaining between them. The CDR3 is CASSSRANYGYTF. The CDR3 nucleotides read TGTGCCAGCAGTTCTCGCGCGAACTATGGCTACACCTTC.

This clone came up a few times. Other DNA sequences within the sample encode an identical CDR3. This sequence joins TRBV7-6 and TRBJ1-1; D ambiguous. Germline CDR1 reads SGHVS; CDR2 reads FNYEAQ. This CDR3 has 13 residues. V lost 4 bases, J lost 1 base, and 7 bases lay in between. The CDR3 DNA sequence: TGTGCCAGCAGCTCAGACACGAACACTGAAGCTTTCTTT. It yields the protein CASSSDTNTEAFF.

The CDR3 sequence is CATIGQGSPEQYF. CDR3 sequence (DNA): TGTGCCACCATAGGACAGGGCTCGCCCGAGCAGTACTTC. The V call is TRBV11-2, the J call TRBJ2-7; 8 bases are shared with TRBD1. The CDR3 consists of 13 residues. Germline V gene lookup returns CDR1 SGHAT and CDR2 FQNNGV. Trimming cost V 10 bases and J 6 bases; bases outside gene matches: 11.

The chain combines TRBV2 with TRBJ2-7; tentatively, D is TRBD1 (5 bases). CDR1 and CDR2 (germline): SNHLY, FYNNEI. The CDR3 spans 15 residues. V lost 3 bases, J lost 4 bases, and 16 bases lay in between. In nucleotides, the CDR3 is TGTGCCAGCAGTGAGGGGCCCGGGCTGGGGTACGAGCAGTACTTC. Protein: CASSEGPGLGYEQYF. The variable domain in full, completed from reference TRBV2 and TRBJ2-7, reads EPEVTQTPSHQVTQMGQEVILRCVPISNHLYFYWYRQILGQKVEFLVSFYNNEISEKSEIFDDQFSVERPDGSNFTLKIRSTKLEDSAMYFCASSEGPGLGYEQYFGPGTRLTVT.

This chain uses TRBV4-2 with TRBJ1-4; no definite D call. V was shortened by 0 bases and J by 7 bases, with 12 bases between the two germline ends. Germline assignment: CDR1 LGHNA and CDR2 YNFKEQ. The CDR3 runs to 15 residues. CDR3 sequence reads: CASSQEGGLSEKLFF. The CDR3 DNA is TGTGCCAGCAGCCAAGAGGGAGGGCTCAGTGAAAAACTGTTTTTT.

The CDR3 is CASSLVSSGTNWGELFF. DNA for the CDR3: TGTGCCAGCAGCTTGGTGTCTAGCGGGACGAATTGGGGGGAGCTGTTTTTT. This chain links TRBV5-4 with TRBJ2-2, with 9 bases aligning to TRBD2. Germline V gene lookup returns CDR1 SGHNT and CDR2 YYREEE (reference sequence). After removal of 0 bases from V and 8 bases from J, the junction contained 11 bases not matched to a gene. The CDR3 totals 17 residues.

The V and J genes are TRBV4-1 and TRBJ2-1; D is undetermined. The CDR3 extends over 14 amino acids. Germline V gene lookup returns CDR1 MGHRA and CDR2 YSYEKL. Trimming stripped 1 base from V and 8 bases from J, with 12 bases between. CDR3 nucleotide sequence: TGCGCCAGCAGCCAAGCAAACGGGTTTGATGAGCAGTTCTTC. It yields the protein CASSQANGFDEQFF.

This clone was counted once. At one end, the junction sequence differs from germline, possibly due to a read error. J is TRBJ1-1 and V is TRBV2; no firm D call. Per the germline V gene, CDR1 is SNHLY and CDR2 is FYNNEI. The CDR3 loop spans 9 amino acids. The CDR3 here is CASSRQPGF. The CDR3, as DNA: TGTGCCAGCAGTCGCCAACCGGGTTTT. Supplemented by reference TRBV2 and TRBJ1-1, the full variable domain reads EPEVTQTPSHQVTQMGQEVILRCVPISNHLYFYWYRQILGQKVEFLVSFYNNEISEKSEIFDDQFSVERPDGSNFTLKIRSTKLEDSAMYFCASSRQPGFGQGTRLTVV.

V and J are TRBV6-5 and TRBJ1-6; D call uncertain. In germline, CDR1 is MNHEY, CDR2 SVGAGI. Trimming removed 6 bases from V and 6 bases from J, with 15 bases in between. The CDR3 spans 15 residues. The CDR3 is CASRDEGGLNSPLHF. The CDR3 coding sequence is TGTGCCAGCAGGGACGAGGGTGGACTTAATTCACCCCTCCACTTT.

This CDR3 is CAWTERVTNYGYTF. Written as DNA, the CDR3 is TGTGCCTGGACTGAGCGGGTTACGAACTATGGCTACACCTTC. The rearrangement uses TRBV30 and TRBJ1-2; no reliable D call. V lost 4 bases, J lost 2 bases, and 14 bases lay in between. CDR1 and CDR2 (germline): GTSNPN, SVGIG (reference sequence). This CDR3 has 14 residues.

The V and J genes are TRBV7-3 and TRBJ1-2; TRBD1 aligns across 8 bases. With 5 bases clipped from V and 6 bases from J, the junction kept 8 bases outside the gene matches. Germline CDR1 SGHTA, CDR2 FQGTGA. This CDR3 spans 14 amino acids. CDR3 in DNA: TGTGCCAGCAGCCAAGGGACAGGCGGGGATGGCTACACCTTC. Translating gives CASSQGTGGDGYTF.

The chain uses TRBV5-1 and TRBJ1-1; unclear D gene. V lost 0 bases and J lost 0, with 6 bases in between. This CDR3 has 14 residues. Germline V CDR1 and CDR2: SGHRS, YFSETQ. CDR3 DNA: TGCGCCAGCAGCTTGGCGAACTTGAACACTGAAGCTTTCTTT. Protein: CASSLANLNTEAFF. Variable domain in full (rest from reference TRBV5-1 and TRBJ1-1): KAGVTQTPRYLIKTRGQQVTLSCSPISGHRSVSWYQQTPGQGLQFLFEYFSETQRNKGNFPGRFSGRQFSNSRSEMNVSTLELGDSALYLCASSLANLNTEAFFGQGTRLTVV.

The chain has TRBV28 and TRBJ1-5; unclear D gene. The CDR3 covers 13 residues. The ends were cut back, 6 bases at V and 0 bases at J, with 6 bases in the middle. Germline lookup yields CDR1 MDHEN and CDR2 SYDVKM. CDR3 region: CASSADSNQPQHF. Here the CDR3 DNA reads TGTGCCAGCAGCGCGGATAGCAATCAGCCCCAGCATTTT.